This T cell receptor beta chain emerged from a study of blood T cell repertoires in COVID-19. Study-level background: Samples taken during acute and convalescent COVID-19 were collected in the United States, Italy and Spain.

The assay was immunoSEQ multiplex PCR, and TCRdb's table has in-frame clones only and misses some. The sample includes under 40,000 clones, around three quarters seen only once; the top ten take roughly an eighth. The V end was cut by 7 bases, the J end by 2 bases, with 9 bases between. Germline-derived CDR1 and CDR2 are DFQATT and SNEGSKA (reference sequence). The CDR3 spans 11 residues. This clonotype originated in a woman in her sixties or seventies with acute or convalescent COVID-19. Input material: peripheral blood. The chain carries TRBV20-1 and TRBJ2-7; possible D gene TRBD2, 6 bases. The CDR3 nucleotides read TGCAGTGGCGGGGTACCCTACGAGCAGTACTTC. Protein product: CSGGVPYEQYF.